This T cell receptor beta chain stems from a study of T cell changes during pregnancy in multiple sclerosis. The repertoire was sequenced with immunoSEQ multiplex PCR; TCRdb's copy has only in-frame clones and lacks some. The top ten hold over 2% of the sample, which has approximately 85,000 clones, just over 90% seen once. The starting material was peripheral blood, obtained in the first trimester of pregnancy. This TCR was recovered from a female donor with multiple sclerosis, enrolled in a pregnancy study.

The CDR3 DNA is TGTGCCAGCAGCCAGACTAGCGGGAGTGAAAACATTCAGTACTTC. This codes for CASSQTSGSENIQYF. The chain couples TRBV6-4 to TRBJ2-4, with 12 bases that match TRBD2. This CDR3 comprises 15 residues. V trimming: 6 bases; J trimming: 5 bases; junction bases outside the gene matches: 5. Germline loops: CDR1 MRHNA, CDR2 SNTAGT.